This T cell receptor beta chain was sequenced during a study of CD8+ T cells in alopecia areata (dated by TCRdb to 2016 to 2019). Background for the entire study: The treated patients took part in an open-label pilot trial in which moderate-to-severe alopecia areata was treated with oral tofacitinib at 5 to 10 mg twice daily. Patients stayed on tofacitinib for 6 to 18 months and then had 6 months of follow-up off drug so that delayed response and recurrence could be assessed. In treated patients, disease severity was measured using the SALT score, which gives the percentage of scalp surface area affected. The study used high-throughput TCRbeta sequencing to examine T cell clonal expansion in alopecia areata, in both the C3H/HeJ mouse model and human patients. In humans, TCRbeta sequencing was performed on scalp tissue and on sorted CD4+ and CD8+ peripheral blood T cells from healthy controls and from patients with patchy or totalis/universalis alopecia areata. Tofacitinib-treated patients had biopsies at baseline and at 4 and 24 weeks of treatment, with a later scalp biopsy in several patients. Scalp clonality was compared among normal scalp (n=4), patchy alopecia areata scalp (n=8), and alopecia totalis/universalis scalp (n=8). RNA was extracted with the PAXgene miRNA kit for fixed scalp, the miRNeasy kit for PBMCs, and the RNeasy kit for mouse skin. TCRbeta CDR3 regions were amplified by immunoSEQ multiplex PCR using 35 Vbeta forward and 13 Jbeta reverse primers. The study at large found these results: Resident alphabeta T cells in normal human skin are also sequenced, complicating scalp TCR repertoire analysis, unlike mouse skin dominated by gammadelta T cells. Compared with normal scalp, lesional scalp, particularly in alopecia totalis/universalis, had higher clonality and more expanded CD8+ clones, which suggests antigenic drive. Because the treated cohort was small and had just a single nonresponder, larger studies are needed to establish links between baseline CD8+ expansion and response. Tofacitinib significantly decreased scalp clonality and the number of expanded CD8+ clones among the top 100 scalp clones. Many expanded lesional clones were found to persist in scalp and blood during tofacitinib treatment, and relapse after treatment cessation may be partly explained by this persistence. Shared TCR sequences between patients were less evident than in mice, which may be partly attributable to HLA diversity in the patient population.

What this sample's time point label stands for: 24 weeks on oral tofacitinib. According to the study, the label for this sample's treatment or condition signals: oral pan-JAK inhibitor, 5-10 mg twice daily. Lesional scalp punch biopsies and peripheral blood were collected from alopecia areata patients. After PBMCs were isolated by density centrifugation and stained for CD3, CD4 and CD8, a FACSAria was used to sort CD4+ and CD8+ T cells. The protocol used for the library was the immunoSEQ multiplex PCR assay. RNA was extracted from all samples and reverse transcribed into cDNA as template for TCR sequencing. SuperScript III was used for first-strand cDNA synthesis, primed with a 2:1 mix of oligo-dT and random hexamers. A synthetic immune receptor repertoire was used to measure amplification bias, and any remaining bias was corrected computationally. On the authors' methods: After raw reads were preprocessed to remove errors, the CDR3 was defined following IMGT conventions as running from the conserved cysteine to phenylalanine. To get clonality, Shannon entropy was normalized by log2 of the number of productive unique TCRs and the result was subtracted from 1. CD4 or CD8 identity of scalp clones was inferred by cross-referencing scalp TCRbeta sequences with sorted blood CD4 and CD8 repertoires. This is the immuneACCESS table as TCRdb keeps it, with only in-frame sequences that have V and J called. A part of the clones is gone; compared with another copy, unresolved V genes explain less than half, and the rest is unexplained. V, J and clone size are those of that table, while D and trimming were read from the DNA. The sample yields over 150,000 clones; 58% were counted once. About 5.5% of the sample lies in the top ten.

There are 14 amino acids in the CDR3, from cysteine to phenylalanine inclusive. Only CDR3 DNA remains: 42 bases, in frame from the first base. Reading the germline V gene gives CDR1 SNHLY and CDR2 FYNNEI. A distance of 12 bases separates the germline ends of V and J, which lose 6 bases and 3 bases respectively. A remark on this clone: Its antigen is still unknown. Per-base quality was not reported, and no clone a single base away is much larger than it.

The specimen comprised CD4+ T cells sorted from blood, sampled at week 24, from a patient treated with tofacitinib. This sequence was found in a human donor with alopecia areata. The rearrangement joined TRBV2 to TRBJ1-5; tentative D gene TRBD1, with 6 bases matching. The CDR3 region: CASRADSPNQPQHF. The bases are TGTGCCAGCAGGGCGGACAGCCCCAATCAGCCCCAGCATTTT.